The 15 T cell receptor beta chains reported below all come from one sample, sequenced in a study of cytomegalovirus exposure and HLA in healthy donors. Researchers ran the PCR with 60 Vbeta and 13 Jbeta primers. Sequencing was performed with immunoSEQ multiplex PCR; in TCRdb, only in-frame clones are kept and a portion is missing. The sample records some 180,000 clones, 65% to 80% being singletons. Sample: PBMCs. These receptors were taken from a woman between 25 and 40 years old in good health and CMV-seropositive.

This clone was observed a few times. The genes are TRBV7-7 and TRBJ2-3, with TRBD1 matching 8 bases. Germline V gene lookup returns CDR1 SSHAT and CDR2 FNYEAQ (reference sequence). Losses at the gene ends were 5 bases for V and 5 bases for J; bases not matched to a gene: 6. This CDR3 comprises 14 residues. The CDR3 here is CASSPGGRGDTQYF. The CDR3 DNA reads TGTGCCAGCAGCCCAGGGGGCCGGGGAGATACGCAGTATTTT.

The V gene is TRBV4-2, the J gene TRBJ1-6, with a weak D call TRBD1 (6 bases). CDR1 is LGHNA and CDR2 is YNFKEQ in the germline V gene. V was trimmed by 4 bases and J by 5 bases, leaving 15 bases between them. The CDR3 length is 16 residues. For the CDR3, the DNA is TGTGCCAGCAGCCTAGCCGGGGGGCGGGATAATTCACCCCTCCACTTT. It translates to CASSLAGGRDNSPLHF.

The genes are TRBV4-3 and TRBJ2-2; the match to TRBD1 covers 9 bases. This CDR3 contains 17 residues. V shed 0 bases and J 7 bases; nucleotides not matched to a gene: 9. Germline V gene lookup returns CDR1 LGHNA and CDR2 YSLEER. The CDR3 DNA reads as TGCGCCAGCAGCCAAGATCCCCAGGACAGGGGAGTCGGGGAGCTGTTTTTT. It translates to CASSQDPQDRGVGELFF.

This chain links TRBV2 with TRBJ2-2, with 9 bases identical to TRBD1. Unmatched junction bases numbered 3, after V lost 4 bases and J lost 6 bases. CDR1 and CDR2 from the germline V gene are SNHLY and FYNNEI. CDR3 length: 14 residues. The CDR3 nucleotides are TGTGCCAGCAGTGGACAGGGGGTGCCCGGGGAGCTGTTTTTT. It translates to CASSGQGVPGELFF.

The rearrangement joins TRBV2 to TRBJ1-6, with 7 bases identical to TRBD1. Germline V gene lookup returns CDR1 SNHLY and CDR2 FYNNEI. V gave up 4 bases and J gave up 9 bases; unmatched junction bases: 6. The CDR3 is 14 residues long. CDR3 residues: CASSGQGWVSPLHF. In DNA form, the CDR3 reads TGTGCCAGCAGTGGACAGGGTTGGGTTTCACCCCTCCACTTT.

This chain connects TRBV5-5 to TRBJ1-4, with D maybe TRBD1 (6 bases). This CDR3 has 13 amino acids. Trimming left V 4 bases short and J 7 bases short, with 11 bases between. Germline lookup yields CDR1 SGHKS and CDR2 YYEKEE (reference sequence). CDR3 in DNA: TGTGCCAGCAGCCCGGGGGGGGCTGAAAAACTGTTTTTT. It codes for CASSPGGAEKLFF.

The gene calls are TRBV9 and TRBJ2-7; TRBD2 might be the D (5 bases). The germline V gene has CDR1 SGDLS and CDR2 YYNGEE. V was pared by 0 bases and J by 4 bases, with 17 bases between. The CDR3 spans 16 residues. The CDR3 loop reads CASSVAGSGSTYEQYF. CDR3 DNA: TGTGCCAGCAGCGTAGCGGGATCCGGCTCTACTTACGAGCAGTACTTC. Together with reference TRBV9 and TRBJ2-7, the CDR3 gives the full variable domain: DSGVTQTPKHLITATGQRVTLRCSPRSGDLSVYWYQQSLDQGLQFLIQYYNGEERAKGNILERFSAQQFPDLHSELNLSSLELGDSALYFCASSVAGSGSTYEQYFGPGTRLTVT.

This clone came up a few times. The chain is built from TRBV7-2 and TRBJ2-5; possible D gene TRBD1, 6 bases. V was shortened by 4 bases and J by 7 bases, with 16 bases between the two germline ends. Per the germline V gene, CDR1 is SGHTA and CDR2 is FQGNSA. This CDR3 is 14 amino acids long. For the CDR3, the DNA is TGTGCCAGCAGCTCCCCCGGGACCAGGGGGACCCAGTACTTC. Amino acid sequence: CASSSPGTRGTQYF.

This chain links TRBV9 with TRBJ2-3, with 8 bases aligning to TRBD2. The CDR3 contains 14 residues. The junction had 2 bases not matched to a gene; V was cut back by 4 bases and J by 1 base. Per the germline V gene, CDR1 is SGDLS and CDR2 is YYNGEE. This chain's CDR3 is CASSSGGRTDTQYF. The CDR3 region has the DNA TGTGCCAGCAGCAGCGGGGGACGCACAGATACGCAGTATTTT.

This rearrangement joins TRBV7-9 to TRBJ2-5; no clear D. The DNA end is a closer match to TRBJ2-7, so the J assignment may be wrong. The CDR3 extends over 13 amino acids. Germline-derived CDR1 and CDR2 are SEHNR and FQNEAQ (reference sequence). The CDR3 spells CAGGLSSSYEQYF. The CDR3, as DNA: TGTGCCGGTGGTCTATCGAGCTCCTACGAGCAGTACTTC.

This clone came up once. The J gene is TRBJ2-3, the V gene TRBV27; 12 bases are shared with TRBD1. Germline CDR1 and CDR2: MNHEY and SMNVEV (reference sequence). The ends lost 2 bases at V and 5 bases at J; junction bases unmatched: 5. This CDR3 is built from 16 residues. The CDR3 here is CASSLRDRGQGDTQYF. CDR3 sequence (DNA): TGTGCCAGCAGTTTACGGGACAGGGGGCAGGGAGATACGCAGTATTTT.

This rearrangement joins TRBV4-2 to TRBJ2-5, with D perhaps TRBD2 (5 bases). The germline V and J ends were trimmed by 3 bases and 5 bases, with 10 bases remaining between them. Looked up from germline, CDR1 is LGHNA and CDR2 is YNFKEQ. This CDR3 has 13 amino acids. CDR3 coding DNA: TGTGCCAGCAGCCACGAGCGGACGGAGACCCAGTACTTC. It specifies CASSHERTETQYF.

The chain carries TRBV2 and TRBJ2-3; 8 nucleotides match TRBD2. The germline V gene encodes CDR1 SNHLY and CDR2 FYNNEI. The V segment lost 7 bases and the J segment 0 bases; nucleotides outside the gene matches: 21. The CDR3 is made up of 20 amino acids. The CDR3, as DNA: TGTGCCAGCAACGCACTAGGGGCCTCCGAGCGGGGGTATAGCACAGATACGCAGTATTTT. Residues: CASNALGASERGYSTDTQYF.

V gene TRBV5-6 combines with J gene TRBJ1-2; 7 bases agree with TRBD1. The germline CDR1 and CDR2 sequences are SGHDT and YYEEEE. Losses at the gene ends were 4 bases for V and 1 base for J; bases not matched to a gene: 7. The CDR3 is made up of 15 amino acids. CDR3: CASSDTGVINYGYTF. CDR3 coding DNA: TGTGCCAGCAGCGACACAGGGGTGATTAACTATGGCTACACCTTC.

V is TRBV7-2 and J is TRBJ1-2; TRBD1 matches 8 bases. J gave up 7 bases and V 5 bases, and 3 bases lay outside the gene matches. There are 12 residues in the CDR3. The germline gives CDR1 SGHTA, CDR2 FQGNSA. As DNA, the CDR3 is TGTGCCAGCAGCATCACAGGGGGTGGCTACACCTTC. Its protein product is CASSITGGGYTF.